This T cell receptor (beta chain) was documented in a study of cytomegalovirus exposure and HLA in healthy donors. Use of 60 Vbeta and 13 Jbeta primers characterized the PCR. Libraries were prepared by immunoSEQ multiplex PCR; TCRdb keeps only in-frame clonotypes and omits some of them. The repertoire holds tens of thousands of clones, with roughly 70% as singletons. This clone was observed a handful of times. Trimming took off 2 bases at V and 7 bases at J, with 12 bases between the two ends. Germline CDR1 reads GTSNPN; CDR2 reads SVGIG (reference sequence). The CDR3 is 13 amino acids. The chain recombines TRBV30 with TRBJ1-3; D is possibly TRBD1 (6 bases). Sequenced: PBMCs. The sequence was obtained from a woman in her 50s in good health and CMV-seropositive. CDR3 loop: CAWSLGASNTIYF. CDR3 coding DNA: TGTGCCTGGAGTTTGGGGGCAAGTAACACCATATATTTT.